This T cell receptor beta chain is drawn from a study of blood T cell repertoires in COVID-19. The wider study: Specimens from acute and convalescent COVID-19 originated in the United States, Italy and Spain. T cells, B-cell-depleted T cells, or PBMCs supplied cDNA or gDNA.

This clone was counted once. Individuals aged about 18 to 90 years were recruited from 24 US areas. Profiled with immunoSEQ multiplex PCR; TCRdb holds only in-frame clones, not every one. The sample contains over 150,000 clones, about 90% of which appear only once. V was trimmed by 2 bases and J by 1 base, leaving 8 bases between them. CDR1 SGHNT and CDR2 YENEEA come from the germline V gene. This CDR3 is built from 14 residues. This TCR was sampled from a woman between 18 and 29 years old who had recovered from COVID-19. The source material was PBMCs or T cells enriched from blood (not recorded which). The chain carries TRBV11-3 and TRBJ2-5; D unclear. CDR3 sequence: CASSLRGSQETQYF. The CDR3 region has the DNA TGTGCCAGCAGCTTAAGAGGTAGCCAAGAGACCCAGTACTTC. The complete variable domain, with remaining parts taken from reference TRBV11-3 and TRBJ2-5, reads EAGVVQSPRYKIIEKKQPVAFWCNPISGHNTLYWYLQNLGQGPELLIRYENEEAVDDSQLPKDRFSAERLKGVDSTLKIQPAELGDSAVYLCASSLRGSQETQYFGPGTRLLVL.